This passage covers 13 T cell receptor beta chains from one sample sequenced in a study of OX40 agonist ivuxolimab in advanced cancers. Receptors were amplified or captured by the immunoSEQ multiplex PCR assay. TCRdb provides this immuneACCESS table in a form limited to in-frame rearrangements. Some clones are lacking; in checked studies, under half of them reflect an unresolved V gene, and why the rest are absent is not known. The sample has 75,000 to 100,000 clones on record, 84% of them singletons. About 5.8% of the sample is in the top ten clones. The specimen comprised CD4+ or CD8+ T cells sorted from blood, sampled in a trial of the OX40 agonist ivuxolimab. The receptor source for this set is an adult with an advanced solid tumor such as melanoma, head and neck, liver or kidney cancer.

The rearrangement uses TRBV6-6 and TRBJ2-5; 8 nucleotides line up with TRBD2. The last part of the DNA fits TRBJ2-7 better; the J call may be wrong. The CDR3 loop spans 13 amino acids. Germline V lookup: CDR1 MNHNY, CDR2 SVGAGI (reference sequence). CDR3 sequence (DNA): TGTGCCAGCGGCGGGACTAGCTCCTACGAGCAGTACTTC. The encoded protein is CASGGTSSYEQYF.

The V call is TRBV30, the J call TRBJ1-5, with D tentatively TRBD1 (5 bases). V gave up 0 bases and J gave up 2 bases, with 8 bases separating them. The length of the CDR3 is 14 residues. The germline V gene encodes CDR1 GTSNPN and CDR2 SVGIG (reference sequence). DNA for the CDR3: TGTGCCTGGAGTGTTGTGGGGGGCAATCAGCCCCAGCATTTT. Its translation: CAWSVVGGNQPQHF.

The V call is TRBV11-2, the J call TRBJ1-5, with D uncertain. Germline loops: CDR1 SGHAT, CDR2 FQNNGV. The CDR3 has 14 residues. The V and J ends lost 1 base and 1 base respectively, with 5 bases between them. CDR3 sequence (DNA): TGTGCCAGCAGCTTAGTCCGCAGCAATCAGCCCCAGCATTTT. It is translated as CASSLVRSNQPQHF.

A single count supports this clone. The gene calls are TRBV10-3 and TRBJ1-2, with 11 bases matching TRBD1. The V gene end was trimmed by 0 bases and the J gene end by 7 bases; junction bases not matched to a gene: 1. The length of the CDR3 is 14 residues. Germline values: CDR1 ENHRY, CDR2 SYGVKD. CDR3 sequence (DNA): TGTGCCATCAGTGAGTCGGACAGGGGGCTTGGCTACACCTTC. Residues: CAISESDRGLGYTF.

V and J are TRBV29-1 and TRBJ1-5; D gene unclear. The V end was cut by 3 bases, the J end by 6 bases, with 3 bases between. CDR1 is SQVTM, CDR2 ANQGSEA, per germline. The CDR3 contains 10 residues. The CDR3 DNA reads as TGCAGCGTTGAGGGTCAGCCCCAGCATTTT. Translating gives CSVEGQPQHF.

V gene TRBV21-1 combines with J gene TRBJ2-3; the table names TRBD1, a call not compared with the DNA. TRBV21-1 is flagged as a pseudogene. The CDR3 length is 17 residues. The CDR3 reads CASSTPDSPDLPYTQYF. In nucleotides, the CDR3 is TGTGCCAGCAGCACCCCGGACAGCCCTGATCTCCCCTATACGCAGTATTTT.

The chain employs TRBV6-1 and TRBJ2-4; 9 bases align to TRBD1. Trimming cost V 8 bases and J 14 bases; bases outside gene matches: 7. Germline CDR1 is MNHNS and CDR2 is SASEGT. The CDR3 is 11 residues long. The CDR3, as DNA: TGTGCCAGCTACCGGGACAGGGAGAAGTACTTC. Protein: CASYRDREKYF.

V is TRBV5-1 and J is TRBJ2-7, with D possibly matching TRBD2 (6 bases). The V end lost 4 bases, the J end lost 2 bases, and 13 bases lay between the germline ends. The CDR3 has 14 residues. CDR1 is SGHRS, CDR2 YFSETQ, per germline. CDR3 protein: CASSRRGGTYEQYF. The CDR3 bases are TGCGCCAGCAGCCGACGTGGGGGGACCTACGAGCAGTACTTC.

The V and J genes are TRBV5-6 and TRBJ1-4; weak D call: TRBD1 (5 bases). The germline V gene encodes CDR1 SGHDT and CDR2 YYEEEE. Trimming removed 0 bases at V and 0 bases at J, with 9 bases between. The CDR3 sequence is 16 residues long. CDR3 in amino acids: CASSLGQISTNEKLFF. In DNA, the CDR3 is TGTGCCAGCAGCTTGGGACAGATTTCAACTAATGAAAAACTGTTTTTT. The full variable domain, with the rest looked up from reference TRBV5-6 and TRBJ1-4, is DAGVTQSPTHLIKTRGQQVTLRCSPKSGHDTVSWYQQALGQGPQFIFQYYEEEERQRGNFPDRFSGHQFPNYSSELNVNALLLGDSALYLCASSLGQISTNEKLFFGSGTQLSVL.

The V and J genes are TRBV15 and TRBJ1-2; TRBD1 is a possible D gene (5 bases). Germline CDR1 is LNHNV and CDR2 is YYDKDF (reference sequence). Trimming left V 4 bases short and J 5 bases short, with 14 bases between. The CDR3 runs to 14 residues. The CDR3 spells CATSNGLREYGYTF. CDR3 DNA: TGTGCCACCAGCAACGGCCTCAGGGAATATGGCTACACCTTC.

CDR3: CASSFISGVNTGELFF. The CDR3 DNA is TGCGCCAGCAGCTTCATTAGCGGGGTTAACACCGGGGAGCTGTTTTTT. The chain uses TRBV5-1 and TRBJ2-2; TRBD2 matches at 8 bases. This CDR3 is 16 amino acids long. The J segment lost 2 bases and the V segment lost 2 bases, leaving 5 bases of the junction unmatched. CDR1 and CDR2 (germline): SGHRS, YFSETQ.

The rearrangement uses TRBV7-8 and TRBJ2-7; 11 positions match TRBD1. V was clipped by 2 bases and J by 2 bases; unmatched bases: 2. Germline V lookup: CDR1 SGHVS, CDR2 FQNEAQ. The CDR3 length is 15 residues. The CDR3 region has the DNA TGTGCCAGCAGCTTAAGGGACAGGGGGGCCTACGAGCAGTACTTC. Translation: CASSLRDRGAYEQYF.

V is TRBV4-1 and J is TRBJ1-2; D is ambiguous. This CDR3 contains 14 residues. The V end was cut by 1 base, the J end by 4 bases, with 10 bases between. CDR1 and CDR2 from the germline V gene are MGHRA and YSYEKL. This chain's CDR3 is CASSQAVAAYGYTF. In DNA form, the CDR3 reads TGCGCCAGCAGCCAAGCTGTCGCGGCCTATGGCTACACCTTC.